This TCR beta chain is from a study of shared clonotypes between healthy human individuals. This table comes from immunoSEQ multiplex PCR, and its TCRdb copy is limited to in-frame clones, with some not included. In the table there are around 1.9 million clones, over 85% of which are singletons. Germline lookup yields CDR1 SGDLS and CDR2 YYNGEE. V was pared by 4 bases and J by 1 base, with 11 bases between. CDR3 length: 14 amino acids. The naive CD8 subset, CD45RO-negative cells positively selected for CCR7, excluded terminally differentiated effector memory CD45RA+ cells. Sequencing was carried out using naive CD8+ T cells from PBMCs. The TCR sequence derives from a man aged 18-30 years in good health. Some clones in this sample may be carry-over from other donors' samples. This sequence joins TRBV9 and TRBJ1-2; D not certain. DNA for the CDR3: TGTGCCAGCAGCTCACCACAGAATAACTATGGCTACACCTTC. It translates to CASSSPQNNYGYTF.